These T cell receptor beta chains were read from a single sample in a study of blood T cells in healthy people across ages. TCRdb recomputed calls from the 5' RACE reads with MiXCR, one row per CDR3 protein. In the table there are fewer than 900,000 distinct CDR3 sequences, around 40% of which are singletons. Sequenced sample: blood. The receptors originated from a woman aged 60-70 years in good health. Both conserved end residues are part of each CDR3. A D gene is named only where the DNA matches it firmly. Clone size is stated in some rows and not others, as once, few, many or a class when expanded.

V gene	J gene	clone size	D gene	CDR3 protein	CDR3 DNA
TRBV5-5	TRBJ2-5	NA	TRBD1	CASSLYGTGETQYF	TGTGCCAGCAGCTTGTATGGGACAGGGGAGACCCAGTACTTC
TRBV5-1	TRBJ1-5	NA	TRBD1	CASSLEGGANQPQHF	TGCGCCAGCAGCTTGGAAGGGGGCGCCAATCAGCCCCAGCATTTT
TRBV20-1	TRBJ2-7	NA	NA	CSYTGTGSYEQYF	TGCAGTTACACCGGGACTGGATCCTACGAGCAGTACTTC
TRBV3-1	TRBJ1-4	few	NA	CASSHLTDLLNEKLFF	TGTGCCAGCAGCCACCTCACGGATCTGTTGAATGAAAAACTGTTTTTT
TRBV29-1	TRBJ2-1	NA	NA	CSVEIGPYNEQFF	TGCAGCGTTGAGATTGGTCCATACAATGAGCAGTTCTTC
TRBV7-7	TRBJ2-1	NA	TRBD1	CASSPGTDREQFF	TGTGCCAGCAGCCCCGGGACAGACCGCGAGCAGTTCTTC
TRBV28	TRBJ2-7	NA	TRBD2	CASSEVAGDSYEQYF	TGTGCCAGCAGTGAGGTAGCGGGAGACTCCTACGAGCAGTACTTC
TRBV27	TRBJ2-7	few	NA	CATSRDLSYEQYF	TGTGCCACCAGTCGGGACCTCTCCTACGAGCAGTACTTC
TRBV2	TRBJ2-6	NA	NA	CASSEAWANVLTF	TGTGCCAGCAGTGAAGCCTGGGCCAACGTCCTGACTTTC
TRBV7-7	TRBJ2-6	NA	NA	CASSPQGISGANVLTF	TGTGCTAGCAGCCCCCAGGGGATCTCTGGGGCCAACGTCCTGACTTTC
TRBV12-3/TRBV12-4	TRBJ2-7	NA	NA	CASSSSYPHEQYF	TGTGCCAGCAGTTCTTCCTACCCCCACGAGCAGTACTTC
TRBV20-1	TRBJ1-1	NA	NA	CSAWARASNTEAFF	TGCAGTGCATGGGCCCGGGCATCGAACACTGAAGCTTTCTTT
TRBV28	TRBJ1-4	NA	NA	CASSSWGQGVEEEKLFF	TGTGCCAGCAGCTCCTGGGGGCAGGGTGTCGAGGAAGAAAAACTGTTTTTT